The 20 T cell receptor beta chains given below trace back to one sample, sequenced in a study of T cell changes during pregnancy in multiple sclerosis. The protocol was immunoSEQ multiplex PCR, while the TCRdb copy is restricted to in-frame clones and leaves out a portion. The data show about 46,000 clones, 85% to 95% seen once. The sample was CD8+ T cells from peripheral blood mononuclear cells, taken in the first trimester of pregnancy. The origin of the receptors is a female donor with multiple sclerosis, enrolled in a pregnancy study.

The chain recombines TRBV27 with TRBJ2-2; tentative D call: TRBD1 (5 bases). There are 12 residues in the CDR3. Germline loops: CDR1 MNHEY, CDR2 SMNVEV (reference sequence). Trimming took off 6 bases at V and 5 bases at J, with 7 bases between the two ends. This CDR3 is CASSWTTGELFF. CDR3 nucleotide sequence: TGTGCCAGCAGCTGGACAACCGGGGAGCTGTTTTTT.

This chain uses TRBV6-1 with TRBJ2-1, with 7 bases aligning to TRBD2. Germline assignment: CDR1 MNHNS and CDR2 SASEGT. The V and J ends lost 3 bases and 4 bases, in that order; junction bases with no gene match: 6. The CDR3 has 15 amino acids. The CDR3 DNA reads as TGTGCCAGCAGTGATGTGACTAGCAGGTACAATGAGCAGTTCTTC. This sequence encodes CASSDVTSRYNEQFF.

This sequence joins TRBV19 and TRBJ1-5, with TRBD1 as a possible D gene (6 bases). V lost 5 bases to trimming and J lost 7 bases, with 21 bases between them. CDR1 LNHDA and CDR2 SQIVND come from the germline V gene (reference sequence). This CDR3 region has 16 residues. CDR3 sequence reads: CASSPTQQGMRQPQHF. The CDR3 nucleotides are TGTGCCAGTAGTCCTACTCAGCAGGGGATGAGGCAGCCCCAGCATTTT.

This chain connects TRBV7-2 to TRBJ1-1; D not certain. The CDR3 is 13 amino acids. Germline V gene sequence: CDR1 SGHTA, CDR2 FQGNSA. Deletions cut 5 bases from V and 2 bases from J, with 9 bases between. CDR3 protein: CASSLQANTEAFF. In nucleotides, the CDR3 is TGTGCCAGCAGCCTCCAGGCCAACACTGAAGCTTTCTTT.

This chain connects TRBV27 to TRBJ2-1, with a weak D call TRBD1 (6 bases). The CDR3 is made up of 16 amino acids. Germline CDR1 and CDR2: MNHEY and SMNVEV (reference sequence). Deletions cut 7 bases from V and 8 bases from J, with 24 bases between. In DNA form, the CDR3 reads TGTGCCAGCACCCTCACCCCAGGGGCCCCAGGCGATGAGCAGTTCTTC. Encoded protein: CASTLTPGAPGDEQFF.

This rearrangement joins TRBV21-1 to TRBJ2-7; the listed D gene, TRBD2, was not tested against the DNA. TRBV21-1 is flagged as a pseudogene. This CDR3 contains 15 residues. CDR3 in amino acids: CASDSHLTDYDEQYF. DNA for the CDR3: TGTGCCAGCGACAGCCACTTAACGGACTACGACGAGCAGTACTTC.

The rearrangement uses TRBV27 and TRBJ2-7; D unclear. CDR1 is MNHEY and CDR2 is SMNVEV in the germline V gene (reference sequence). Trimming cost V 0 bases and J 2 bases, with 11 bases left between them. This CDR3 comprises 15 residues. CDR3 sequence reads: CASSLSSFPTYEQYF. CDR3 nucleotides: TGTGCCAGCAGTTTATCTAGCTTTCCAACCTACGAGCAGTACTTC.

The V and J genes are TRBV9 and TRBJ1-1; D remains ambiguous. Germline V CDR1 and CDR2: SGDLS, YYNGEE. Trimming took 0 bases from V and 0 from J, leaving 6 bases between them. The CDR3 totals 14 residues. The CDR3 coding sequence is TGTGCCAGCAGCGTAGCCAGTTTGAACACTGAAGCTTTCTTT. It codes for CASSVASLNTEAFF.

The chain recombines TRBV5-1 with TRBJ2-2, with 10 bases lining up with TRBD1. The CDR3 spans 21 residues. Trimming cost V 2 bases and J 4 bases; bases outside gene matches: 20. Germline V lookup: CDR1 SGHRS, CDR2 YFSETQ. The CDR3 sequence: CASSLTPYPGQGLAITGELFF. CDR3 nucleotides: TGCGCCAGCAGCTTAACCCCATATCCGGGACAGGGGCTAGCGATCACCGGGGAGCTGTTTTTT.

The V gene is TRBV27, the J gene TRBJ2-1; no clear D gene. The V gene lost 0 bases and the J gene lost 0 bases, with 9 bases spanning the gap. Germline V lookup: CDR1 MNHEY, CDR2 SMNVEV (reference sequence). The CDR3 has 16 amino acids. The CDR3 DNA reads as TGTGCCAGCAGTTTATCGGGCCTTAGCTCCTACAATGAGCAGTTCTTC. It codes for CASSLSGLSSYNEQFF.

The chain recombines TRBV7-3 with TRBJ2-1; D may be TRBD2 (5 bases). V was clipped by 5 bases and J by 0 bases, with 11 bases between them. The germline V gene encodes CDR1 SGHTA and CDR2 FQGTGA. The CDR3 extends over 15 amino acids. The CDR3 is CASSPNGGSYNEQFF. The CDR3 DNA is TGTGCCAGCAGCCCTAACGGAGGCTCCTACAATGAGCAGTTCTTC.

The rearrangement joins TRBV6-6 to TRBJ2-7; D gene uncertain. CDR3 length equals 13 residues. The ends were cut back, 4 bases at V and 0 bases at J, with 7 bases in the middle. Germline V gene lookup returns CDR1 MNHNY and CDR2 SVGAGI (reference sequence). The CDR3 is CASSLRFSYEQYF. The CDR3 bases are TGTGCCAGCAGTTTACGGTTCTCCTACGAGCAGTACTTC.

This sequence joins TRBV21-1 and TRBJ1-3. TRBV21-1 is listed as a pseudogene. There are 13 residues in the CDR3. The CDR3 coding sequence is TGTGCCAGCCGGGATGGCTCTGGAAACACCATATATTTT. Residues: CASRDGSGNTIYF.

This chain joins TRBV11-2 and TRBJ2-1; 10 nucleotides align to TRBD1. Germline V gene lookup returns CDR1 SGHAT and CDR2 FQNNGV. V was pared by 1 base and J by 10 bases, with 7 bases of the junction left unmatched. The CDR3 loop spans 15 amino acids. CDR3 nucleotide sequence: TGTGCCAGCAGCTTAGCGGGACAGGGGAAAGAGGAGCAGTTCTTC. Translated: CASSLAGQGKEEQFF.

The chain couples TRBV12-5 to TRBJ2-3; weak D call: TRBD2 (6 bases). Trimming left V 5 bases short and J 2 bases short, with 11 bases between. Germline V gene data show CDR1 as LGHNT and CDR2 as FRNRAP. This CDR3 has 14 amino acids. DNA for the CDR3: TGTGCTAGTGGTGAATGGGACTTCACAGATACGCAGTATTTT. Encoded protein: CASGEWDFTDTQYF.

This clone was recorded only once. V usage is TRBV7-9 and J usage is TRBJ1-5; no clear D. The V gene's germline CDR1 is SEHNR and CDR2 FQNEAQ (reference sequence). This CDR3 comprises 13 residues. V was cut by 1 base and J by 7 bases, with 8 bases left in between. The CDR3 region is CASSLEGGQPQHF. The CDR3 nucleotides are TGTGCCAGCAGCTTAGAAGGCGGCCAGCCCCAGCATTTT.

The V call is TRBV7-9, the J call TRBJ2-7; the D gene is possibly TRBD2 (6 bases). The V gene's germline CDR1 is SEHNR and CDR2 FQNEAQ (reference sequence). The CDR3 covers 14 residues. Between the trimmed V and J ends, which lost 4 bases and 5 bases, there was a span of 15 bases. The CDR3 coding sequence is TGTGCCAGCAGCTGGACCGGTCGGGGGAACGAGCAGTACTTC. This sequence encodes CASSWTGRGNEQYF.

CDR3 in DNA: TGTGCCAGCAGCTTAACGGGGGGCTACAATGAGCAGTTCTTC. Translating it yields CASSLTGGYNEQFF. The chain is built from TRBV7-3 and TRBJ2-1, with a possible D match to TRBD2 (6 bases). The CDR3 extends over 14 amino acids. Germline assignment: CDR1 SGHTA and CDR2 FQGTGA. V was clipped by 0 bases and J by 3 bases, with 6 bases between them.

This sequence joins TRBV15 and TRBJ2-1; D remains ambiguous. The CDR3 sequence is 16 residues long. CDR1 LNHNV and CDR2 YYDKDF come from the germline V gene (reference sequence). The V end lost 0 bases, the J end lost 5 bases, and 14 bases lay between the germline ends. The CDR3 is CATSRDSNGPHNEQFF. Here the CDR3 DNA reads TGTGCCACCAGCAGAGATTCAAACGGTCCCCACAATGAGCAGTTCTTC.

The chain has TRBV2 and TRBJ1-5, with D unclear. Germline V gene lookup returns CDR1 SNHLY and CDR2 FYNNEI. The CDR3 consists of 15 residues. V was shortened by 3 bases and J by 0 bases, with 9 bases between the two germline ends. This CDR3 reads CASSDLQYSNQPQHF. For the CDR3, the DNA is TGTGCCAGCAGTGATCTACAGTATAGCAATCAGCCCCAGCATTTT.